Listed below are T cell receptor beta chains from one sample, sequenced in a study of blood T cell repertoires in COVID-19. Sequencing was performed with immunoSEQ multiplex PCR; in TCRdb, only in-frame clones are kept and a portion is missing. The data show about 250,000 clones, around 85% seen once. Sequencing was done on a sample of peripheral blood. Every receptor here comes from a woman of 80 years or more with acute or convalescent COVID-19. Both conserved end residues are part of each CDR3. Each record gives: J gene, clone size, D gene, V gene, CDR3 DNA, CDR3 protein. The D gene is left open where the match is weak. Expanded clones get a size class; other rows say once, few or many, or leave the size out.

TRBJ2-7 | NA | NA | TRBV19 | TGTGCCAGTAGCTACCAAACTAGTAAACTGCGGCAGCAGTACTTC | CASSYQTSKLRQQYF
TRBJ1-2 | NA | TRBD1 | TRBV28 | TGTGCCAGCAGTCCTCACAGGGGGGCGTATGGCTACACCTTC | CASSPHRGAYGYTF
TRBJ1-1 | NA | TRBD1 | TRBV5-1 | TGCGCCAGCAGCTCAACAGGGGGCCGGGCTTTCTTT | CASSSTGGRAFF
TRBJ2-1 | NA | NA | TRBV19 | TGTGCCAGTAGCCCTGAGGGCCTCCTCTACAATGAGCAGTTCTTC | CASSPEGLLYNEQFF
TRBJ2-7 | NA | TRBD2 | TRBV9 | TGTGCCAGCAGCGTAGACTTAGCGGGGGGCTCTAGCTCCTACGAGCAGTACTTC | CASSVDLAGGSSSYEQYF
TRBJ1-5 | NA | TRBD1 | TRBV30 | TGTGCCTGGAGTGAAGGACAGGGGAGCAATCAGCCCCAGCATTTT | CAWSEGQGSNQPQHF
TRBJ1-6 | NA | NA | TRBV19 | TGTGCCAGTAGTACCCAGGGAATGGGACCCCTCCACTTT | CASSTQGMGPLHF
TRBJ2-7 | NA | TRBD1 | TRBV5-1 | TGCGCCAGCAGCTTGGGACAGGGGGCTTCTCGGGAGCAGTACTTC | CASSLGQGASREQYF
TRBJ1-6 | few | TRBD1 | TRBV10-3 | TGTGCCATCAGTCAGGACAGGGATAGTTCACCCCTCCACTTT | CAISQDRDSSPLHF
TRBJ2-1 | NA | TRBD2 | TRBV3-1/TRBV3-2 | TGTGCCAGCAGCTTGCCCCGGGGCGGGGGGCGTTCTGTTGAGCAGTTCTTC | CASSLPRGGGRSVEQFF
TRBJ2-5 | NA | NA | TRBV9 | TGTGCCAGCAGCGTAGGGGCAGGTCAGGAGACCCAGTACTTC | CASSVGAGQETQYF
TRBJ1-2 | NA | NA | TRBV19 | TGTGCCAGTGGACTCGGGGTAGATTATGGCTACACCTTC | CASGLGVDYGYTF
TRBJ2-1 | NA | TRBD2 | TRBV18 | TGTGCCAGCTCACCACTGAGCGGGAGATACAATGAGCAGTTCTTC | CASSPLSGRYNEQFF
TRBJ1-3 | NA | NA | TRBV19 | TGTGCCAGTAGCAACCCCGTACAGGGTTCAGGAAACACCATATATTTT | CASSNPVQGSGNTIYF
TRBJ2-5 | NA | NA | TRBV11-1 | TGTGCCAGCAGCACTCTTTACGCTTCTGAGACCCAGTACTTC | CASSTLYASETQYF
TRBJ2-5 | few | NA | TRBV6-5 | TGTGCCAGCAGCTGGACGGAGGTAGAGACCCAGTACTTC | CASSWTEVETQYF
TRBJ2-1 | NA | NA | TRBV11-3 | TGTGCCAGCAGCCCTCGCGGGGCGGGACCGTACAATGAGCAGTTCTTC | CASSPRGAGPYNEQFF
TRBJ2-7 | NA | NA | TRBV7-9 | TGTGCCAGCAGCGGTAGGGAGAGCCAAGGATCGTACGAGCAGTACTTC | CASSGRESQGSYEQYF
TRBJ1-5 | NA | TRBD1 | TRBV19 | TGTGCCAGTAGCCTCGACAGGGGACTTAGCAATCAGCCCCAGCATTTT | CASSLDRGLSNQPQHF
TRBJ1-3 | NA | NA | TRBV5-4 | TGTGCCAGCAGCTTACCGCGGGGTAACCGGGGCGGAAACACCATATATTTT | CASSLPRGNRGGNTIYF
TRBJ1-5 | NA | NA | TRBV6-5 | TGTGCCAGCAGCCCCCGGGAGGGCAATCAGCCCCAGCATTTT | CASSPREGNQPQHF
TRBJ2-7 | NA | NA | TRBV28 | TGTGCCAGCAGTTTGGGGGGTTACGAGCAGTACTTC | CASSLGGYEQYF
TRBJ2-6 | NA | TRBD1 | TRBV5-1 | TGCGCCAGCAGCTTGGCCCCAGGGGGTTCAGCTGGGGCCAACGTCCTGACTTTC | CASSLAPGGSAGANVLTF
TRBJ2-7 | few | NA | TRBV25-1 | TGTGCCAGCAGTCTCACAGGTGGCTACGAGCAGTACTTC | CASSLTGGYEQYF
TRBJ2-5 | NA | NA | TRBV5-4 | TGTGCCAGCAGCTTGGGTAACCAAGAGACCCAGTACTTC | CASSLGNQETQYF
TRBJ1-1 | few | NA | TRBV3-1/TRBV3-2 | TGTGCCAGCAGCCAGGGCGCCAACACTGAAGCTTTCTTT | CASSQGANTEAFF
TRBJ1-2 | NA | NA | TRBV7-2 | TGTGCCAGCAGCTTAGTGACCCTAAGGGGTGGCTACACCTTC | CASSLVTLRGGYTF
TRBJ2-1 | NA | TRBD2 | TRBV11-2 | TGTGCCAGCACCCTTAGCGGGGGGGCCATTCAGCAGTTCTTC | CASTLSGGAIQQFF
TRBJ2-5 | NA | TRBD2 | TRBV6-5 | TGTGCCAGCAGTTACTCGAGCGGGGCTCGAGAGACCCAGTACTTC | CASSYSSGARETQYF
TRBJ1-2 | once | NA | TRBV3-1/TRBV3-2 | TGTGCCAGCAGCCAAGAGGGCAGGGTGGCTGGCTACACCTTC | CASSQEGRVAGYTF
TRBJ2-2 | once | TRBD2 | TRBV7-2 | TGTGCCAGCAGCCACCTTACTAGCGGGGGCACCGGGGAGCTGTTTTTT | CASSHLTSGGTGELFF
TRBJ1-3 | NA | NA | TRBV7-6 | TGTGCCAGCAGCTTAGAAGTCGCAGGGCTCTCTGGAAACACCATATATTTT | CASSLEVAGLSGNTIYF
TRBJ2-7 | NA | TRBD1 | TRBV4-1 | TGCGCCAGCAGCCAAGAAAGGGGGCGGGCCTACGAGCAGTACTTC | CASSQERGRAYEQYF
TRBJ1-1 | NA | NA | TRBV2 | TGTGCCAGCAGTGGTGGCCGAACTGAAGCTTTCTTT | CASSGGRTEAFF
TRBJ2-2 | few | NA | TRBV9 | TGTGCCAGCAGCCACGACTTTAACACCGGGGAGCTGTTTTTT | CASSHDFNTGELFF
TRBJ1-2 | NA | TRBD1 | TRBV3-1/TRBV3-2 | TGTGCCAGCAGCCAAGATCGGACAGGGGGTAACTATGGCTACACCTTC | CASSQDRTGGNYGYTF
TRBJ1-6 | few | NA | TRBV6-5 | TGTGCCAGCATCGACCGGGGGGCGGTTTCACCCCTCCACTTT | CASIDRGAVSPLHF
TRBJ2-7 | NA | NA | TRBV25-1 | TGTGCCAGCAGTGCCCCTCAGACACAGGCCTACGAGCAGTACTTC | CASSAPQTQAYEQYF
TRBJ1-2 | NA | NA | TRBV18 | TGTGCCAGCTCACTCAATTTAAACCCGGGACTGGGGCTTGGCTACACCTTC | CASSLNLNPGLGLGYTF
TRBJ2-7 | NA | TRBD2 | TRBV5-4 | TGTGCCAGCAGCTCCACCGGGACTAGGGGGGTCGTGCAGTACTTC | CASSSTGTRGVVQYF
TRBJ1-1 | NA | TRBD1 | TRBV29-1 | TGCAGCGCTCTAAAATCCCCGGACAGGGGGACTGAAGCTTTCTTT | CSALKSPDRGTEAFF
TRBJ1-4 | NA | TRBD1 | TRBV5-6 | TGTGCCAGCAGCTTAGGGGGCGGGAATGAAAAACTGTTTTTT | CASSLGGGNEKLFF
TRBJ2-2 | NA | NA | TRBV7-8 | TGTGCCAGCAGCATACAGGGTACCGGGGAGCTGTTTTTT | CASSIQGTGELFF
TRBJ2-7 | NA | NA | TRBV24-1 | TGTGCCACCAGTGGCTCCTTGTCCGAGACTCACCTCTACGAGCAGTACTTC | CATSGSLSETHLYEQYF
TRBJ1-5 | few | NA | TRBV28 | TGTGCCAGCAGCCGGGAAGGGGGTCGTCAGCCCCAGCATTTT | CASSREGGRQPQHF
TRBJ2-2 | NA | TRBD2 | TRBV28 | TGTGCCAGCAGTTTGCATTCAGGGGGGTTGACTAGCGGGAGGTATACCGGGGAGCTGTTTTTT | CASSLHSGGLTSGRYTGELFF
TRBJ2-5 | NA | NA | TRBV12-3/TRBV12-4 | TGTGCCAGCAGTTTAGCGAGGGGGGAGACCCAGTACTTC | CASSLARGETQYF
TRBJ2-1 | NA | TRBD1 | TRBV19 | TGTGCCAGTAGTCCTCAGGACAGGGTTATCTACAATGAGCAGTTCTTC | CASSPQDRVIYNEQFF
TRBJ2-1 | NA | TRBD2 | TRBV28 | TGTGCCAGCAGTTTATCGGGGGGAGGATGGGAGCAGTTCTTC | CASSLSGGGWEQFF
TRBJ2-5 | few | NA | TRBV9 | TGTGCCAGCAGCGTAGCGGGGGGCCTTCGAGAGACCCAGTACTTC | CASSVAGGLRETQYF
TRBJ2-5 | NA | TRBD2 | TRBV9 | TGTGCCAGCAGCGCCGGGGCGGGGGGGCGCCAAGAGACCCAGTACTTC | CASSAGAGGRQETQYF
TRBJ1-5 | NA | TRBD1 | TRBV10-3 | TGTGCCATCAGTGAGTCTGTGGGGACAGGGGAGCCCCAGCATTTT | CAISESVGTGEPQHF
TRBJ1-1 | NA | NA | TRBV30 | TGTGCCTGGAGTGTAGCGGGGATGAGCACTGAAGCTTTCTTT | CAWSVAGMSTEAFF
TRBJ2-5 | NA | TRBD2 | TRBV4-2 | TGTGCCAGCAGCCAAGATCGGGGGGTTGGGACCCAGTACTTC | CASSQDRGVGTQYF
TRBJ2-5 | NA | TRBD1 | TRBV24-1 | TGTGCCACCAGTGATTTCGATCGGACAGGACAAGAGACCCAGTACTTC | CATSDFDRTGQETQYF
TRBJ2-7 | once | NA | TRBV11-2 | TGTGCCAGCAGCTTAGGATGGGTAGCCGGGATGAACTACGAGCAGTACTTC | CASSLGWVAGMNYEQYF
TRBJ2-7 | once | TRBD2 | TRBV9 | TGTGCCAGCAGCGCTCCGACTAGCGGGAGCGGCGAGCAGTACTTC | CASSAPTSGSGEQYF